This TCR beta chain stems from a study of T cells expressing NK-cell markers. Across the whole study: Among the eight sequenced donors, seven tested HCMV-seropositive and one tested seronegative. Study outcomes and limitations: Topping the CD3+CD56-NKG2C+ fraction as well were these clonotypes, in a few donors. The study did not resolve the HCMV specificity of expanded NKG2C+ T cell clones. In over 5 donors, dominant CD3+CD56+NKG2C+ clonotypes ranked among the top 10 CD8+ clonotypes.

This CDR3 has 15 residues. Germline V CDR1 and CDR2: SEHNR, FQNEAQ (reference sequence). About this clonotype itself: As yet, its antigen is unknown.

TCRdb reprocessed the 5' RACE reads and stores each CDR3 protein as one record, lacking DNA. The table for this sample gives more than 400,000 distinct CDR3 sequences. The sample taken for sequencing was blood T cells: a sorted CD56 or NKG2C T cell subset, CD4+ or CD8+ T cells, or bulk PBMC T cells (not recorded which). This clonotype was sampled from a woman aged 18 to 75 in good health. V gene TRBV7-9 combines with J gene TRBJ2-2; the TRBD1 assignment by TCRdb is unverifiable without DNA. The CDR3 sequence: CASRWAPGDTGELFF.